The T cell receptor beta chain under discussion was sequenced for a study of beta chain features in type 1 diabetes. Whole-study results and caveats: All four CD4+ subsets of Type 1 diabetes patients contained TCRB CDR3s that were moderately but significantly shorter.

There are a few counts of this clone. What it binds is unknown. What was sequenced were expressed TCRB transcripts, since all of the isolated RNA had been reverse transcribed. Libraries were prepared by immunoSEQ multiplex PCR; TCRdb keeps only in-frame clonotypes and omits some of them. The data show 250,000 to 350,000 clones, with 15% seen just once and roughly 0.015% held by the top ten. CDR3 length: 15 amino acids. Germline values: CDR1 SGHAT, CDR2 FQNNGV. V was trimmed by 5 bases and J by 1 base, leaving 11 bases between them. The clonotype comes from a man aged 18 to 29 with type 1 diabetes. Sequenced: naive CD4+ T cells from blood. The chain has TRBV11-2 and TRBJ2-2; possible D gene TRBD2, 6 bases. CDR3: CASSAGLRNTGELFF. The CDR3 nucleotides are TGTGCCAGCAGCGCGGGACTCAGGAACACCGGGGAGCTGTTTTTT.